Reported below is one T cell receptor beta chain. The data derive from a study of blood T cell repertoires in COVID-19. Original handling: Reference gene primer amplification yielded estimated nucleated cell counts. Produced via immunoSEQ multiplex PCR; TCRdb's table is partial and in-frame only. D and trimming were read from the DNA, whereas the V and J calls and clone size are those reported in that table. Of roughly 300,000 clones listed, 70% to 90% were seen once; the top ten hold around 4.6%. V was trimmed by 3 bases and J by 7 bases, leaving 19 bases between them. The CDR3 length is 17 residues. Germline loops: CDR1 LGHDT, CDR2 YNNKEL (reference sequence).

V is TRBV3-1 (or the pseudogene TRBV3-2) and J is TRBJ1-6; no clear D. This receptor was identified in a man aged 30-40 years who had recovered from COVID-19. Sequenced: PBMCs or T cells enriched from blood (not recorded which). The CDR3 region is CASSHADGVDLNSPLHF. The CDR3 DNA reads TGTGCCAGCAGCCATGCTGACGGGGTGGATCTCAATTCACCCCTCCACTTT.